A selection of T cell receptor beta chains follows, all from one sample in a study of blood T cell repertoires in COVID-19. Assay used: immunoSEQ multiplex PCR; TCRdb lists only in-frame clones, some missing. Here the sample spans about 120,000 clones, around 90% being singletons. The specimen was peripheral blood. The source is a woman aged 55-69 years with COVID-19, enrolled during active disease. The CDR3 runs from the conserved cysteine through the conserved F or W. The order of the fields is CDR3 length, clone size, D gene, J gene, V gene, CDR3 DNA, CDR3 protein. A D gene is named only where the DNA matches it firmly. Rows give clone size only sometimes, using once, few, many, or a class for an expanded clone.

>13|-|-|TRBJ2-7|TRBV19
TGTGCCAGCGGAGCTAAAAGGGGCTACGAGCAGTACTTC
CASGAKRGYEQYF
>15|-|TRBD2|TRBJ2-4|TRBV10-3
TGTGCCATCAGTGATCTCGGGGGGGCGAAAAACATTCAGTACTTC
CAISDLGGAKNIQYF
>17|-|TRBD1|TRBJ1-3|TRBV5-1
TGCGCCAGCAGCTGGGGACAGGGCCTCGTCTCTGGAAACACCATATATTTT
CASSWGQGLVSGNTIYF
>14|-|-|TRBJ1-6|TRBV7-8
TGTGCCAGCAGCCCCGCCAGGGGCGGCGTTTTCCTCCACTTT
CASSPARGGVFLHF
>12|-|-|TRBJ1-2|TRBV29-1
TGCAGCGTTGTTTGGTGGGGGGGAGGCTACACCTTC
CSVVWWGGGYTF
>13|-|-|TRBJ2-1|TRBV29-1
TGCAGCGGACTCGTGGGGGGTTACAATGAGCAGTTCTTC
CSGLVGGYNEQFF
>16|few|-|TRBJ1-3|TRBV5-4
TGTGCCAGCAGTTACAGCGGACTGACCTCTGGAAACACCATATATTTT
CASSYSGLTSGNTIYF
>15|-|TRBD1|TRBJ1-2|TRBV3-1/TRBV3-2
TGTGCCAGCAGCCGCACAGGGGCGGCTAACTATGGCTACACCTTC
CASSRTGAANYGYTF
>12|-|-|TRBJ1-2|TRBV7-9
TGTGCCTTGAGGGGGGGAAACTATGGCTACACCTTC
CALRGGNYGYTF
>18|-|TRBD1|TRBJ2-1|TRBV5-4
TGTGCCAGCCTGGCACGGGACAGGGGGAGTTTATCCTACAATGAGCAGTTCTTC
CASLARDRGSLSYNEQFF
>14|-|TRBD1|TRBJ2-5|TRBV7-2
TGTGCCAGCAGCGCCCACAGGGGCCAAGAGACCCAGTACTTC
CASSAHRGQETQYF
>16|-|TRBD1|TRBJ2-7|TRBV5-1
TGCGCCAGCAGCTTGGTGGTGACAGGGGGTGAGGGGGAGCAGTACTTC
CASSLVVTGGEGEQYF
>14|-|-|TRBJ1-3|TRBV2
TGTGCCAGCAGTGACACGGCGGGAGGAAACACCATATATTTT
CASSDTAGGNTIYF
>15|-|-|TRBJ1-2|TRBV21-1
TGTGCCAGCAGCAAAGTGGCGGGGGCGCGGTATGGCTACACCTTC
CASSKVAGARYGYTF
>20|-|-|TRBJ1-2|TRBV24-1
TGTGCCACCAGTGATTTGGCCATGCCGTATCTTACAAGGGGTTCTTGTGGCTACACCTTC
CATSDLAMPYLTRGSCGYTF
>18|once|-|TRBJ1-1|TRBV21-1
TGTGCCAGCAGCAAAGGCCCCAACTTTGCAGGGGAACACACTGAAGCTTTCTTT
CASSKGPNFAGEHTEAFF
>15|-|TRBD1|TRBJ2-1|TRBV19
TGTGCCAGCCAGCAGGGGGCAGGCTCCTACAATGAGCAGTTCTTC
CASQQGAGSYNEQFF
>13|-|-|TRBJ2-7|TRBV12-3/TRBV12-4
TGTGCCAGCAGTTCCTTGACACTTGGCGAGCAGTACTTC
CASSSLTLGEQYF
>17|once|-|TRBJ1-3|TRBV19
TGTGCCAGTAGTATAGAGGCCAGGGCACGGTCTGGAAACACCATATATTTT
CASSIEARARSGNTIYF
>14|-|TRBD1|TRBJ1-2|TRBV7-9
TGTGCCAGCAGCGCAGGGGGCGCAGGCTATGGCTACACCTTC
CASSAGGAGYGYTF
>14|-|TRBD1|TRBJ1-6|TRBV11-2
TGTGCCAGCAGCTTGATAGGGGGCAGGTCACCCCTCCACTTT
CASSLIGGRSPLHF
>17|-|TRBD1|TRBJ1-6|TRBV5-4
TGTGCCAGCAGCTCCGTCCCGGGACAGGGGTATAATTCACCCCTCCACTTT
CASSSVPGQGYNSPLHF
>13|once|TRBD2|TRBJ2-1|TRBV10-3
TGTGCCATCCACGGGGGGGCAAGCAATGAGCAGTTCTTC
CAIHGGASNEQFF
>16|-|-|TRBJ2-7|TRBV3-1/TRBV3-2
TGTGCCAGCAGCCAAGATTTCAGGACAGCCTCCTACGAGCAGTACTTC
CASSQDFRTASYEQYF
>19|-|TRBD2|TRBJ2-3|TRBV27
TGTGCCAGCAGTGTAGGGATAGCGGGGGGGCGGTCTAGCACAGATACGCAGTATTTT
CASSVGIAGGRSSTDTQYF
>15|-|-|TRBJ2-1|TRBV10-3
TGTGCCATCAGTGCGAACTTCGGGTCCTACAATGAGCAGTTCTTC
CAISANFGSYNEQFF
>16|-|TRBD2|TRBJ2-7|TRBV4-2
TGTGCCAGCAGCCATGAACTAGCGGGGGAAATCTACGAGCAGTACTTC
CASSHELAGEIYEQYF
>14|-|TRBD1|TRBJ2-7|TRBV5-4
TGTGCCAGCAGCGGGTCCGACAGGGTCTACGAGCAGTACTTC
CASSGSDRVYEQYF
>15|-|TRBD1|TRBJ1-2|TRBV3-1/TRBV3-2
TGTGCCAGCAGCCCTTCCGGGACAGGGAACTATGGCTACACCTTC
CASSPSGTGNYGYTF
>13|once|TRBD1|TRBJ2-1|TRBV27
TGTGCCACCAGGGGGAGCTCCTACAATGAGCAGTTCTTC
CATRGSSYNEQFF
>13|-|-|TRBJ2-5|TRBV2
TGTGCCAGCACTACGAACAGGGAAGAGACCCAGTACTTC
CASTTNREETQYF